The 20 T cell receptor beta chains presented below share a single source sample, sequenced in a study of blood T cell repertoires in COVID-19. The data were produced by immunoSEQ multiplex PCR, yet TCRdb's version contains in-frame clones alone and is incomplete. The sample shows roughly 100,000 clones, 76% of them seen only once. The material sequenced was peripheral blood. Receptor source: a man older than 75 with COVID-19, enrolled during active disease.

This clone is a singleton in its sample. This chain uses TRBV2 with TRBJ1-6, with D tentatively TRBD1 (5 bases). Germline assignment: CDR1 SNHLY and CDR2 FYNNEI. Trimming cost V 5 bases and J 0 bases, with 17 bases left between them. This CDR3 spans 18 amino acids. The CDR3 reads CASSQGPVGSSYNSPLHF. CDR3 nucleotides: TGTGCCAGCAGTCAGGGTCCCGTCGGGAGCTCCTATAATTCACCCCTCCACTTT.

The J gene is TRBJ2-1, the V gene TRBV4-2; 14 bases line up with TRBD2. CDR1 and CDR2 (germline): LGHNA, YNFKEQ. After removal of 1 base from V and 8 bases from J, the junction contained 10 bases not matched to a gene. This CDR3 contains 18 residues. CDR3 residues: CASSQVGTSGSRFDEQFF. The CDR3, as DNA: TGTGCCAGCAGCCAAGTGGGGACTAGCGGGAGTAGGTTCGATGAGCAGTTCTTC.

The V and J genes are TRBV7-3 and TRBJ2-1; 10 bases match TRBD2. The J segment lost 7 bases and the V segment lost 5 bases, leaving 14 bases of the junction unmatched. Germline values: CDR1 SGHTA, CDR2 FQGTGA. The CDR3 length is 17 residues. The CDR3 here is CASSPRTELAGKNEQFF. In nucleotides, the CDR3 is TGTGCCAGCAGCCCAAGGACAGAACTAGCGGGAAAGAATGAGCAGTTCTTC.

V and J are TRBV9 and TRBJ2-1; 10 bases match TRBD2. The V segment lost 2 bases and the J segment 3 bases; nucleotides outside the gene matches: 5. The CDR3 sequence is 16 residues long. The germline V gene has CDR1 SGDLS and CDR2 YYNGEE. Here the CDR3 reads CASSVTGLADYNEQFF. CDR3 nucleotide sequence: TGTGCCAGCAGCGTTACTGGACTAGCGGACTACAATGAGCAGTTCTTC.

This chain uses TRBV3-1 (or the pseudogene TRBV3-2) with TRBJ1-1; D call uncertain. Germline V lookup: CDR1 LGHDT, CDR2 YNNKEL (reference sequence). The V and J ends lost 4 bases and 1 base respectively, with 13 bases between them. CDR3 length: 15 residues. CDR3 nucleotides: TGTGCCAGCAGCCCAAGACCGGGTCGGAACACTGAAGCTTTCTTT. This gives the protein CASSPRPGRNTEAFF.

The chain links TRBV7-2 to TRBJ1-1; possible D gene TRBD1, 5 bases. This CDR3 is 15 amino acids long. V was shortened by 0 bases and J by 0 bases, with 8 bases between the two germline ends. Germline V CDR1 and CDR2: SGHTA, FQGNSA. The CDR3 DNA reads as TGTGCCAGCAGCTTAGCCCCAGGGATGAACACTGAAGCTTTCTTT. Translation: CASSLAPGMNTEAFF. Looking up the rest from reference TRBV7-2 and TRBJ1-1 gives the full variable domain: GAGVSQSPSNKVTEKGKDVELRCDPISGHTALYWYRQSLGQGLEFLIYFQGNSAPDKSGLPSDRFSAERTGGSVSTLTIQRTQQEDSAVYLCASSLAPGMNTEAFFGQGTRLTVV.

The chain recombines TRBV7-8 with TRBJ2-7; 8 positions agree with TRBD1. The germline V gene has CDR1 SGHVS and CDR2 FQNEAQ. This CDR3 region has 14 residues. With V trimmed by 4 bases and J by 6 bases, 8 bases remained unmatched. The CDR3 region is CASSSLDRAPEQYF. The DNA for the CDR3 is TGTGCCAGCAGCTCCCTGGACAGGGCCCCCGAGCAGTACTTC.

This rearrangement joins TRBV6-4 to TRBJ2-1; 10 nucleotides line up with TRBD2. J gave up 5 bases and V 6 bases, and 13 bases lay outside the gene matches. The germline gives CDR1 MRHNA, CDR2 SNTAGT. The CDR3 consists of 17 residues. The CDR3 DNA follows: TGTGCCAGCAGCAGAGCGGGGGGGCCTTTTATCGACAATGAGCAGTTCTTC. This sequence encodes CASSRAGGPFIDNEQFF.

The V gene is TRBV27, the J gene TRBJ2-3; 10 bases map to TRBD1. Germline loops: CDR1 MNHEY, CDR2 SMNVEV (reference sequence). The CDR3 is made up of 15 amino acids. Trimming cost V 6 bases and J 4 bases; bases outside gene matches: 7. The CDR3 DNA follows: TGTGCCAGCAGACTGGGACAGGGGCGCGCAGATACGCAGTATTTT. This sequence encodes CASRLGQGRADTQYF.

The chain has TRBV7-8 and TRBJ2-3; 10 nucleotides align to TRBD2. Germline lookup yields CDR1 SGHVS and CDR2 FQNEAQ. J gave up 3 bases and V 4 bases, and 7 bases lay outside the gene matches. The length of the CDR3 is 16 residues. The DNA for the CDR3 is TGTGCCAGCAGCTCCCTAGGAGCGGGAGGGACAGATACGCAGTATTTT. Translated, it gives CASSSLGAGGTDTQYF.

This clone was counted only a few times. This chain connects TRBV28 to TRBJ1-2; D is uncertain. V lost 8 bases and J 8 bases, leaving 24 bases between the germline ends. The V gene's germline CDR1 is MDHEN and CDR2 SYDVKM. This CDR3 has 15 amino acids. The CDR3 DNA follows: TGTGCCAGCGCCCAACTCTCCTCAGGCGGCGGGGGCTACACCTTC. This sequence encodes CASAQLSSGGGGYTF.

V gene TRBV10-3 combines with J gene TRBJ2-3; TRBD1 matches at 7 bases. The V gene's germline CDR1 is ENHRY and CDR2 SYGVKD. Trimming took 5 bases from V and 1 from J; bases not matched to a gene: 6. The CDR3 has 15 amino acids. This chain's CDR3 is CAISPTGIGTDTQYF. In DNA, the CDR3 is TGTGCCATCAGTCCGACAGGGATAGGCACAGATACGCAGTATTTT.

This CDR3 reads CASSSTPGGNVQPQHF. The CDR3 DNA is TGTGCCAGTAGTAGTACCCCAGGGGGCAACGTTCAGCCCCAGCATTTT. The chain carries TRBV19 and TRBJ1-5, with 8 bases aligning to TRBD1. Unmatched junction bases numbered 11, after V lost 4 bases and J lost 6 bases. The CDR3 sequence is 16 residues long. Germline V gene data show CDR1 as LNHDA and CDR2 as SQIVND (reference sequence). The complete variable domain, with remaining parts taken from reference TRBV19 and TRBJ1-5, reads DGGITQSPKYLFRKEGQNVTLSCEQNLNHDAMYWYRQDPGQGLRLIYYSQIVNDFQKGDIAEGYSVSREKKESFPLTVTSAQKNPTAFYLCASSSTPGGNVQPQHFGDGTRLSIL.

The DNA of the CDR3 is TGTGCCAGCAGCGCGGCAGATACGCAGTATTTT. Residues: CASSAADTQYF. The chain uses TRBV9 and TRBJ2-3; D is unresolved. Trimming shortened V by 3 bases and J by 4 bases, and 3 bases separated the two germline ends. The CDR3 runs to 11 residues. CDR1 and CDR2 from the germline V gene are SGDLS and YYNGEE.

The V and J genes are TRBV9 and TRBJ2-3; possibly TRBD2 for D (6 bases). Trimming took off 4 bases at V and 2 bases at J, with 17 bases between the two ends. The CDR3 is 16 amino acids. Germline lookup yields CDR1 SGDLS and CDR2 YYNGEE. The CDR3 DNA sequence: TGTGCCAGCAGCCCACATTCGCGGGAACCCACAGATACGCAGTATTTT. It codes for CASSPHSREPTDTQYF.

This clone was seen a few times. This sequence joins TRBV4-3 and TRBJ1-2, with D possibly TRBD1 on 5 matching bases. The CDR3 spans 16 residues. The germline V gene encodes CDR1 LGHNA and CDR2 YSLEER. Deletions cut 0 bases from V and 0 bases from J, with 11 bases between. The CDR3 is CASSQDIGGANYGYTF. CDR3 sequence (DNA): TGCGCCAGCAGCCAAGATATCGGGGGAGCTAACTATGGCTACACCTTC.

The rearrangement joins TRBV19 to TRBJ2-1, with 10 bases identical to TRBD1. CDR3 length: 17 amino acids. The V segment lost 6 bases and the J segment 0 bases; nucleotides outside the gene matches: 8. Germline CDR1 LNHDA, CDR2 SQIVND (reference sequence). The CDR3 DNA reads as TGTGCCAGTAGGGGGACAGGGGCCGCGAGCTCCTACAATGAGCAGTTCTTC. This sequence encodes CASRGTGAASSYNEQFF. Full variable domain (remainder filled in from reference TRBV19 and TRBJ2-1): DGGITQSPKYLFRKEGQNVTLSCEQNLNHDAMYWYRQDPGQGLRLIYYSQIVNDFQKGDIAEGYSVSREKKESFPLTVTSAQKNPTAFYLCASRGTGAASSYNEQFFGPGTRLTVL.

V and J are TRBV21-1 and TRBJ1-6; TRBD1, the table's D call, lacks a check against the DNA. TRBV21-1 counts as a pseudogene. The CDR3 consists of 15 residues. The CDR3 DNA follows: TGTGCCAGCAGCGTAGGGACAGGCCCCAATTCACCCCTCCACTTT. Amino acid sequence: CASSVGTGPNSPLHF.

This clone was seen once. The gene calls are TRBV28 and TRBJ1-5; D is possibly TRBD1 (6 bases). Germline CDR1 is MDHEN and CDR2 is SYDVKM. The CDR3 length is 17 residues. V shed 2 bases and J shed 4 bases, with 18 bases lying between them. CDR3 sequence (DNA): TGTGCCAGCAGTTTACCGGGCGGGGGGCCGATTAATCAGCCCCAGCATTTT. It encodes CASSLPGGGPINQPQHF.

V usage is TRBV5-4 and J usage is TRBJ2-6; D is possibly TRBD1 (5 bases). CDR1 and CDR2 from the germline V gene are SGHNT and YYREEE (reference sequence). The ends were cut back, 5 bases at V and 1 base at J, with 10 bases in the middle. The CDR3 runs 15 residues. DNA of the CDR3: TGTGCCAGCAGTCAACCAGGGTCTGGGGCCAACGTCCTGACTTTC. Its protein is CASSQPGSGANVLTF.